The clone carrying this TCR beta chain has only one observation. This entry is derived from a study of blood T cell repertoires in COVID-19. Study overall: The United States, Italy and Spain were the sources of the acute and convalescent COVID-19 samples.

From germline, CDR1 is SGDLS and CDR2 YYNGEE. The CDR3 extends over 14 amino acids. V lost 3 bases and J lost 0, with 8 bases in between. This table comes from immunoSEQ multiplex PCR, and its TCRdb copy is limited to in-frame clones, with some not included. The sample records 30,000 to 45,000 clones, roughly 90% being singletons. This chain connects TRBV9 to TRBJ2-3, with D unresolved. Material: peripheral blood. This TCR derives from a man aged 45-60 years with active COVID-19. CDR3: CASSAGYSTDTQYF. CDR3 coding DNA: TGTGCCAGCAGCGCAGGATATAGCACAGATACGCAGTATTTT.